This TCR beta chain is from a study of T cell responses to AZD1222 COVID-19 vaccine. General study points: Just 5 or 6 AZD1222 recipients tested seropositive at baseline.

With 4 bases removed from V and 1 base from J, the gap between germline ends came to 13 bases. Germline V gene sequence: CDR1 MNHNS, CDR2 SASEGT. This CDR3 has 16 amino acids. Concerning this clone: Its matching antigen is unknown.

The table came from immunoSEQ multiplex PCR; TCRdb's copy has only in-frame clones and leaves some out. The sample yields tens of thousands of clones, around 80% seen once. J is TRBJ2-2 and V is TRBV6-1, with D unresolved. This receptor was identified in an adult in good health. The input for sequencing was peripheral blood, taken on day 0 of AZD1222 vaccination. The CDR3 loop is CASSVRHNRNTGELFF. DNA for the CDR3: TGTGCCAGCAGTGTCCGACACAACCGGAACACCGGGGAGCTGTTTTTT.